These 10 T cell receptor beta chains were sequenced from one sample in a study of CD8+CD57+ T cells in acquired aplastic anemia. All patients picked for sequencing had shown, by flow cytometry, an expansion of CD8+CD57+ cells. Genomic DNA, the template, was used for profiling of the TCR beta VDJ and CDR3. TCRdb reprocessed the reads via MiXCR and lists one record per CDR3 protein. Among roughly 250,000 distinct CDR3 sequences listed, 47% were seen once. Sequencing was carried out using sorted CD4+, CD8+, or CD8+CD57+ T cells (not recorded which) from PBMCs. Every receptor here comes from a human donor with aplastic anemia.

The rearrangement links TRBV6-5 to TRBJ2-1, with a tentative D call TRBD2 (6 bases). This CDR3 has 16 residues. The germline gives CDR1 MNHEY, CDR2 SVGAGI. V lost 3 bases to trimming and J lost 9 bases, with 21 bases between them. The CDR3 region has the DNA TGTGCCAGCAGTTATTCCGGGGCAGGCCGGAGGGGTGAGCAGTTCTTC. Protein product: CASSYSGAGRRGEQFF.

The V and J genes are TRBV15 and TRBJ2-7, with D perhaps being TRBD1 or TRBD2 (6 bases each). This CDR3 region has 17 residues. The germline gives CDR1 LNHNV, CDR2 YYDKDF (reference sequence). Trimming pared 2 bases from V and 0 bases from J, leaving 17 bases between. Here the CDR3 reads CATSRLRGGTPSYEQYF. The CDR3 coding sequence is TGTGCCACCAGCAGACTGCGAGGGGGGACGCCCTCCTACGAGCAGTACTTC. The full variable domain, completed using reference TRBV15 and TRBJ2-7, is DAMVIQNPRYQVTQFGKPVTLSCSQTLNHNVMYWYQQKSSQAPKLLFHYYDKDFNNEADTPDNFQSRRPNTSFCFLDIRSPGLGDTAMYLCATSRLRGGTPSYEQYFGPGTRLTVT.

There are many counts of this clonotype. V gene TRBV3-1 combines with J gene TRBJ2-7; 9 bases match TRBD2. The CDR3 length is 15 residues. Germline CDR1 reads LGHDT; CDR2 reads YNNKEL (reference sequence). The V and J ends lost 1 base and 4 bases, in that order; junction bases with no gene match: 5. This CDR3 is CASSQASSGEYEQYF. CDR3 nucleotides: TGTGCCAGCAGCCAAGCATCTAGCGGGGAGTACGAGCAGTACTTC.

This clonotype was picked up many times. The rearrangement joins TRBV7-9 to TRBJ2-1, with 7 bases aligning to TRBD2. Germline loops: CDR1 SEHNR, CDR2 FQNEAQ (reference sequence). The CDR3 is 16 residues long. The V and J ends lost 1 base and 4 bases, in that order; junction bases with no gene match: 7. In nucleotides, the CDR3 is TGTGCCAGCAGCTTAGTGTCTAGCGGATTTTACAATGAGCAGTTCTTC. Its translation: CASSLVSSGFYNEQFF.

The rearrangement links TRBV20-1 to TRBJ1-1; D ambiguous. This CDR3 region has 13 residues. Between the trimmed V and J ends, which lost 2 bases and 5 bases, there was a span of 12 bases. The germline gives CDR1 DFQATT, CDR2 SNEGSKA (reference sequence). The CDR3 loop is CSARPQARTEAFF. The DNA for the CDR3 is TGCAGTGCTAGACCGCAGGCAAGGACTGAAGCTTTCTTT.

In the case of this clonotype: The junction departs from the called germline gene at one end, perhaps through a read error. The chain uses TRBV10-3 and TRBJ2-6, with 8 nucleotides matching TRBD2. The germline CDR1 and CDR2 sequences are ENHRY and SYGVKD. There are 17 residues in the CDR3. CDR3 in DNA: TGTGCCATCAGTGAGACACGGTCCGCAGGCCGGGGGGGCACTGAAGCTTTC. This encodes CAISETRSAGRGGTEAF.

This clonotype was seen at least ten times. This sequence joins TRBV6-5 and TRBJ1-2; 10 nucleotides align to TRBD1. The germline CDR1 and CDR2 sequences are MNHEY and SVGAGI. This CDR3 has 16 amino acids. V dropped 5 bases and J dropped 7; count of bases not matched to a gene: 13. The CDR3 DNA reads as TGTGCCAGCAGTCAGCTACCGACAGGGGGCGAAAGTGGCTACACCTTC. This codes for CASSQLPTGGESGYTF.

This clonotype was seen once. The genes are TRBV28 and TRBJ2-3, with D tentatively TRBD2 (5 bases). CDR3 length: 14 amino acids. V was shortened by 7 bases and J by 6 bases, with 17 bases between the two germline ends. Germline CDR1 reads MDHEN; CDR2 reads SYDVKM. The CDR3 nucleotides are TGTGCCAGCAACTTCGGGCTGACGGGGGATACGCAGTATTTT. Translating gives CASNFGLTGDTQYF.

This chain links TRBV2 with TRBJ2-3, with no clear D. V lost 6 bases and J lost 3, with 13 bases in between. The CDR3 covers 14 residues. The germline gives CDR1 SNHLY, CDR2 FYNNEI. The CDR3 bases are TGTGCCAGCAGGGCTCCATCGCTTACAGATACGCAGTATTTT. It is translated as CASRAPSLTDTQYF.

The J gene is TRBJ2-6, the V gene TRBV4-3, with TRBD2 matching over 11 bases. Germline V gives CDR1 LGHNA, CDR2 YSLEER. The CDR3 loop spans 13 amino acids. V was pared by 2 bases and J by 12 bases, with 0 bases of the junction left unmatched. In nucleotides, the CDR3 is TGCGCCAGCAGCCAAACTAGCGGGAGCGTCCTGACTTTC. Amino acids: CASSQTSGSVLTF.